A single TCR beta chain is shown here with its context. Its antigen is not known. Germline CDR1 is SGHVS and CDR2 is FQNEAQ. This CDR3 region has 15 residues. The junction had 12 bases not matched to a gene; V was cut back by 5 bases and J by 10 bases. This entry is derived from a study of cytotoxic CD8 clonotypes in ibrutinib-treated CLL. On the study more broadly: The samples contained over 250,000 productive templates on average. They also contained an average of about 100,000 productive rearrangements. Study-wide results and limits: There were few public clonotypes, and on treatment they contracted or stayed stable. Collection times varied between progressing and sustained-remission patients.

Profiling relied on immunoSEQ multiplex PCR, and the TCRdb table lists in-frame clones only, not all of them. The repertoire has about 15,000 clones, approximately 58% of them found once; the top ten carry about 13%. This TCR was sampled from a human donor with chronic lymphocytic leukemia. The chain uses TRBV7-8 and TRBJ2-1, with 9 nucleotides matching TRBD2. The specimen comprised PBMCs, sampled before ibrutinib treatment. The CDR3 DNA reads TGTGCCAGCAGCCTGGGTCTGGGACTAGCAAGCGAGCAGTTCTTC. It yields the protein CASSLGLGLASEQFF.